Presented here are 10 T cell receptor beta chains from one specimen sequenced in a study of cytomegalovirus exposure and HLA in healthy donors. 60 Vbeta and 13 Jbeta primers were used in PCR. Assay used: immunoSEQ multiplex PCR; TCRdb lists only in-frame clones, some missing. The table includes around 150,000 clones, around three quarters detected once. Sequenced material: PBMCs. The receptor source for this set is a man in his forties in good health and CMV-seropositive.

The rearrangement joins TRBV7-2 to TRBJ1-1; possible D gene TRBD1, 6 bases. The V and J ends lost 4 bases and 6 bases respectively, with 15 bases between them. Germline loops: CDR1 SGHTA, CDR2 FQGNSA. The CDR3 has 14 amino acids. This CDR3 is CASSSIRGQAEAFF. The CDR3, as DNA: TGTGCCAGCAGCTCAATCAGGGGTCAGGCTGAAGCTTTCTTT.

The chain joins TRBV4-3 to TRBJ2-7; 8 nucleotides align to TRBD1. The junction had 10 bases not matched to a gene; V was cut back by 0 bases and J by 6 bases. The CDR3 spans 16 residues. Looked up from germline, CDR1 is LGHNA and CDR2 is YSLEER. The CDR3 nucleotides read TGCGCCAGCAGCCAAGATCCCCAGGGGGCCGTTGGCGAGCAGTACTTC. Residues: CASSQDPQGAVGEQYF.

The rearrangement uses TRBV7-8 and TRBJ2-5; TRBD2 agrees at 8 bases. The CDR3 loop spans 16 amino acids. Trimming cost V 4 bases and J 4 bases; bases outside gene matches: 11. CDR1 and CDR2 (germline): SGHVS, FQNEAQ. CDR3 sequence: CASSSLSGASGETQYF. The CDR3 coding sequence is TGTGCCAGCAGCTCACTTAGCGGGGCGTCGGGAGAGACCCAGTACTTC.

The rearrangement uses TRBV7-9 and TRBJ1-1, with a possible D match to TRBD1 (5 bases). The ends were cut back, 6 bases at V and 4 bases at J, with 21 bases in the middle. Per germline, CDR1 SEHNR and CDR2 FQNEAQ (reference sequence). The CDR3 consists of 16 residues. The CDR3 loop reads CASRTASYGGGTEAFF. CDR3 nucleotide sequence: TGTGCCAGCAGAACCGCTTCCTATGGGGGAGGCACTGAAGCTTTCTTT.

This clone was counted only a few times. The chain employs TRBV6-6 and TRBJ1-5; perhaps TRBD1 as D (5 bases). The V gene lost 6 bases and the J gene lost 2 bases, with 17 bases spanning the gap. The CDR3 contains 16 residues. From germline, CDR1 is MNHNY and CDR2 SVGAGI (reference sequence). The CDR3 here is CASSQTAQRGNQPQHF. CDR3 nucleotide sequence: TGTGCCAGCAGCCAGACAGCCCAGCGAGGCAATCAGCCCCAGCATTTT.

This sequence joins TRBV6-5 and TRBJ2-5; weak D call: TRBD1 (5 bases). The CDR3 length is 14 residues. V was cut by 7 bases and J by 7 bases, with 19 bases left in between. Looked up from germline, CDR1 is MNHEY and CDR2 is SVGAGI. CDR3 sequence (DNA): TGTGCCAGCAACTTAGGTCAGGGATGGGGGACCCAGTACTTC. Translating it yields CASNLGQGWGTQYF.

With regard to this clone: Other DNA sequences within the sample encode an identical CDR3. The rearrangement links TRBV7-9 to TRBJ1-6, with 7 nucleotides matching TRBD1. The CDR3 consists of 14 residues. The J segment lost 6 bases and the V segment lost 5 bases, leaving 4 bases of the junction unmatched. CDR1 and CDR2 from the germline V gene are SEHNR and FQNEAQ (reference sequence). CDR3 in DNA: TGTGCCAGCAGCCATGCAGGGGGTAATTCACCCCTCCACTTT. It yields the protein CASSHAGGNSPLHF.

The rearrangement uses TRBV21-1 and TRBJ2-1; the table gives TRBD1 as D, unverified against the DNA. TRBV21-1 has pseudogene status. CDR3 size: 12 residues. The CDR3 region is CASTKRGHEQFF. CDR3 DNA sequence: TGTGCCAGCACCAAAAGGGGGCACGAGCAGTTCTTC.

This clone was counted between two and nine times. The V call is TRBV5-6, the J call TRBJ1-2; 7 bases fit TRBD1. This CDR3 spans 12 amino acids. J lost 10 bases, V lost 4 bases, and 7 bases had no gene match. Germline CDR1 SGHDT, CDR2 YYEEEE. The CDR3 DNA reads TGTGCCAGCAGCCCCGGACAGGCCGACTACACCTTC. Translating it yields CASSPGQADYTF.

The chain employs TRBV27 and TRBJ1-1, with TRBD1 as a possible D gene (5 bases). CDR1 is MNHEY, CDR2 SMNVEV, per germline (reference sequence). V lost 6 bases and J 4 bases, leaving 15 bases between the germline ends. This CDR3 is 14 amino acids long. CDR3 nucleotide sequence: TGTGCCAGCAGCCACCGGGGGGTAGGCACTGAAGCTTTCTTT. Protein product: CASSHRGVGTEAFF.